What follows describes a single T cell receptor (beta chain). This entry is derived from a study of PD-1 and CTLA-4 blockade in melanoma. Clones were sequenced by immunoSEQ multiplex PCR, and TCRdb holds only the in-frame ones, with some missing. The repertoire consists of about 30,000 clones, with roughly nine tenths occurring once and the leading ten covering about 8.9%. Source: CD8+ T cells from peripheral blood, taken before anti-PD-1 treatment. The sequence was obtained from a human donor with melanoma.

CDR3 bases: TGTGCCAGCAGCTTGGGAGAGCCACCCCTCCACTTT. It codes for CASSLGEPPLHF. The genes are TRBV7-9 and TRBJ1-6; D is unclear. Germline lookup yields CDR1 SEHNR and CDR2 FQNEAQ (reference sequence). Between the trimmed V and J ends, which lost 3 bases and 11 bases, there was a span of 8 bases. The CDR3 spans 12 residues.